Presented here are 3 T cell receptor beta chains from one specimen sequenced in a study of cytomegalovirus exposure and HLA in healthy donors. Primers: 60 Vbeta forward and 13 Jbeta reverse. Clones were sequenced by immunoSEQ multiplex PCR, and TCRdb holds only the in-frame ones, with some missing. In the table there are about 150,000 clones, around 79% of which are singletons. The specimen sequenced was PBMCs. The receptor source for this set is a man between 45 and 60 years old in good health and CMV-seropositive.

This clone was observed a handful of times. The rearrangement joins TRBV5-4 to TRBJ2-7; 9 bases agree with TRBD2. The V segment lost 4 bases and the J segment 6 bases; nucleotides outside the gene matches: 5. In germline, CDR1 is SGHNT, CDR2 YYREEE (reference sequence). CDR3 length: 13 amino acids. The CDR3 loop is CASSGGLAREQYF. Here the CDR3 DNA reads TGTGCCAGCAGCGGGGGACTAGCTCGCGAGCAGTACTTC.

This clone was seen just once. The V call is TRBV5-4, the J call TRBJ2-3, with TRBD2 identical over 14 bases. Germline CDR1 reads SGHNT; CDR2 reads YYREEE (reference sequence). The junction had 7 bases not matched to a gene; V was cut back by 4 bases and J by 9 bases. This CDR3 contains 15 residues. The CDR3 region has the DNA TGTGCCAGCAGCCCGGCGGGGACTAGCGGGAGAACGCAGTATTTT. This encodes CASSPAGTSGRTQYF.

This chain links TRBV18 with TRBJ2-5; 7 positions match TRBD2. The CDR3 loop spans 14 amino acids. In germline, CDR1 is KGHSH, CDR2 LQKENI. Trimming took 5 bases from V and 5 from J; bases not matched to a gene: 8. CDR3 nucleotides: TGTGCCAGCTCAAAGGCGGGGGTATTTGAGACCCAGTACTTC. Translating it yields CASSKAGVFETQYF. Variable domain in full (rest from reference TRBV18 and TRBJ2-5): NAGVMQNPRHLVRRRGQEARLRCSPMKGHSHVYWYRQLPEEGLKFMVYLQKENIIDESGMPKERFSAEFPKEGPSILRIQQVVRGDSAAYFCASSKAGVFETQYFGPGTRLLVL.